This paragraph reports one T cell receptor (beta chain). Its antigen is as yet unknown. The source of the sample is a study of identifying expanded T cells in peripheral blood. Here immunoSEQ multiplex PCR was the method, and the copy in TCRdb shows in-frame clones only, minus some. Of 60,000 to 70,000 clones listed, over 80% are singletons. The CDR3 totals 12 residues. Germline V gene sequence: CDR1 LNHDA, CDR2 SQIVND (reference sequence). The V and J ends lost 3 bases and 4 bases respectively, with 4 bases between them. Findings of the study overall: Differentially abundant clones: about 1.2 between replicates, 16.4 at 2 to 3 weeks, less than 20 at four.

Source material: blood. This sequence originates from a person aged 18 to 75 in good health. The rearrangement links TRBV19 to TRBJ2-1, with no clear D. Here the CDR3 reads CASSMLYNEQFF. The CDR3 bases are TGTGCCAGTAGTATGTTGTACAATGAGCAGTTCTTC.